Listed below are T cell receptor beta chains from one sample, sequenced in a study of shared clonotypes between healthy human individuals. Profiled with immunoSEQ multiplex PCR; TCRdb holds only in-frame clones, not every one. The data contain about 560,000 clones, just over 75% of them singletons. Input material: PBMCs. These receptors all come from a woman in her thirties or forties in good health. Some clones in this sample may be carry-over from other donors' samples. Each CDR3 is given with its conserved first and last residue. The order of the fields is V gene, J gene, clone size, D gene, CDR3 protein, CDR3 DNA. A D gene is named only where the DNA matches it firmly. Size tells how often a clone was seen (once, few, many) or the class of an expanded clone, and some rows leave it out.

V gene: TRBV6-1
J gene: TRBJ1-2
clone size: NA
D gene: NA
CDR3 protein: CASSERLGDSYGYTF
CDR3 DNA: TGTGCCAGCAGTGAACGGTTAGGGGATAGCTATGGCTACACCTTC

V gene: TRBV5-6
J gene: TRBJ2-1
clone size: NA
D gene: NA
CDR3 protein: CASSLVGGAKSYNEQFF
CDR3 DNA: TGTGCCAGCAGCTTGGTTGGGGGCGCGAAATCCTACAATGAGCAGTTCTTC

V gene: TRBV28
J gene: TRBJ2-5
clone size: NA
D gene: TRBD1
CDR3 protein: CASRRRDRVASRETQYF
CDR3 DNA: TGTGCCAGCAGACGACGGGACAGGGTTGCAAGTAGGGAGACCCAGTACTTC

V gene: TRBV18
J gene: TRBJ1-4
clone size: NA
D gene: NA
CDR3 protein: CASSPVKDRVYEKLFF
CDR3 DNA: TGTGCCAGCTCACCAGTCAAAGATAGGGTTTATGAAAAACTGTTTTTT

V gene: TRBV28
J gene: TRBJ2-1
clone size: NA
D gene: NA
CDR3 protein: CASSPQGGSYNEQFF
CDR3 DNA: TGTGCCAGCAGTCCACAGGGAGGCTCCTACAATGAGCAGTTCTTC

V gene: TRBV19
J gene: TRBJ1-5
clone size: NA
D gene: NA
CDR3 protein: CARPAGAHKHF
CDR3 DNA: TGTGCCAGGCCCGCAGGAGCTCACAAGCATTTT

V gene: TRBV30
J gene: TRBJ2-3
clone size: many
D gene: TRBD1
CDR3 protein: CAWSGQGSRTDTQYF
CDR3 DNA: TGTGCCTGGAGTGGACAGGGTTCCCGCACAGATACGCAGTATTTT

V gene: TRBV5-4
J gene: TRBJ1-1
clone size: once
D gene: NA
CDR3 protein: CASSSVRDMNTEAFF
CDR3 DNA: TGTGCCAGCAGCTCGGTTAGGGACATGAACACTGAAGCTTTCTTT

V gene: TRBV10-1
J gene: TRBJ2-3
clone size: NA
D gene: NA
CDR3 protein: CASSVRLTTDTQYF
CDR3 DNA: TGCGCCAGCAGTGTTCGGCTTACCACAGATACGCAGTATTTT

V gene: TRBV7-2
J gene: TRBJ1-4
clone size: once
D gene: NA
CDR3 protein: CASSLVSGTAEKLFF
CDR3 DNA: TGTGCCAGCAGCTTAGTCTCGGGGACCGCTGAAAAACTGTTTTTT

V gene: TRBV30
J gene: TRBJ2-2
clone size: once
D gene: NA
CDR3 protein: CAWTSTGELFF
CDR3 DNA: TGTGCCTGGACGAGCACCGGGGAGCTGTTTTTT

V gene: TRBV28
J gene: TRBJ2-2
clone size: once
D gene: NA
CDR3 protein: CASSSDSGRGPTGELFF
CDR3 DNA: TGTGCCAGCAGTTCGGACAGCGGTAGGGGCCCCACCGGGGAGCTGTTTTTT

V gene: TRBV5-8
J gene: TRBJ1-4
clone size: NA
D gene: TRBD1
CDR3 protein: CASRPYRGRDRREKLFF
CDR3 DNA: TGTGCCAGCAGACCTTACAGGGGGCGCGATCGTCGAGAAAAACTGTTTTTT

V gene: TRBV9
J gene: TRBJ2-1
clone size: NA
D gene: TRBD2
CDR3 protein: CASSAGLAHYNEQFF
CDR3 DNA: TGTGCCAGCAGCGCTGGACTAGCGCACTACAATGAGCAGTTCTTC

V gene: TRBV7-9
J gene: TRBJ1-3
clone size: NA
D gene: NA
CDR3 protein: CASSLSYGTGNTIYF
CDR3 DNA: TGTGCCAGCAGCTTAAGTTATGGGACTGGAAACACCATATATTTT

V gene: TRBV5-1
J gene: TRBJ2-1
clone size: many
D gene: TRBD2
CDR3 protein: CASSLAGTDNSEQFF
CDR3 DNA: TGCGCCAGCAGCTTAGCGGGGACCGATAACTCTGAGCAGTTCTTC

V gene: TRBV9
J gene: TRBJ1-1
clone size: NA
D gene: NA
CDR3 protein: CASSGPKNTEAFF
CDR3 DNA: TGTGCCAGCAGCGGTCCCAAGAACACTGAAGCTTTCTTT

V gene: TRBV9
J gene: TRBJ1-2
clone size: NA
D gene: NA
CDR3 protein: CASSQRGGGQIYGYTF
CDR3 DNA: TGTGCCAGCAGCCAAAGAGGGGGAGGACAGATCTATGGCTACACCTTC

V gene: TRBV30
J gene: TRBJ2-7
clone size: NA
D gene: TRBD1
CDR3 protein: CAWSGTGPKEQYF
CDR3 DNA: TGTGCCTGGAGTGGGACAGGACCTAAGGAGCAGTACTTC

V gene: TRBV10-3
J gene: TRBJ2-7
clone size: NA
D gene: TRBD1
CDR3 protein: CAIRGDRGPYEQYF
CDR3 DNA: TGTGCCATCAGGGGAGACAGGGGTCCCTACGAGCAGTACTTC

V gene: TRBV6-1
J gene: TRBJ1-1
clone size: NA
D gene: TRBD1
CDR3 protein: CASTPSGGFLMEAFF
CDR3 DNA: TGTGCCAGCACCCCCTCAGGGGGCTTCCTTATGGAAGCTTTCTTT

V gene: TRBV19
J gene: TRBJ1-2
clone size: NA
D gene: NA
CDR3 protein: CASSISRSGYTF
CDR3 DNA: TGTGCCAGTAGTATATCCAGGTCCGGCTACACCTTC

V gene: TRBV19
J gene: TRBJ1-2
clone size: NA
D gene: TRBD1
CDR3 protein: CATTQGSPNYGYTF
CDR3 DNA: TGTGCCACCACACAGGGGTCCCCAAACTATGGCTACACCTTC

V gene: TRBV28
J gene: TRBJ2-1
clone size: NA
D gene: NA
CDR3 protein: CASSLQGGNEQFF
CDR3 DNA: TGTGCCAGCAGCCTGCAGGGGGGGAATGAGCAGTTCTTC

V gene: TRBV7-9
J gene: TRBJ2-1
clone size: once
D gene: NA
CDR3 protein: CASSLVPHYNEQFF
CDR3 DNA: TGTGCCAGCAGCTTAGTGCCCCATTACAATGAGCAGTTCTTC

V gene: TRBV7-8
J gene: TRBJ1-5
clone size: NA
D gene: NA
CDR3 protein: CASSSQGWRDNQPQHF
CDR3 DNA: TGTGCCAGCAGCTCGCAAGGGTGGCGGGACAATCAGCCCCAGCATTTT

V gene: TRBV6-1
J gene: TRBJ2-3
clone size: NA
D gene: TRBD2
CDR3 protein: CASSGRTSGRRTDTQYF
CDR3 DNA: TGTGCCAGCAGTGGGCGGACTAGCGGGAGAAGGACAGATACGCAGTATTTT

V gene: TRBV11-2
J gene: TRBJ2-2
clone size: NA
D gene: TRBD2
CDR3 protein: CASSPPTSGMFGELFF
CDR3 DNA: TGTGCCAGCAGCCCGCCTACTAGCGGGATGTTCGGGGAGCTGTTTTTT

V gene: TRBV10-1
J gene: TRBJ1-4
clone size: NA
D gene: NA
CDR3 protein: CASSESRYKEKLFF
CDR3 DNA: TGCGCCAGCAGTGAGTCCAGGTATAAGGAAAAACTGTTTTTT

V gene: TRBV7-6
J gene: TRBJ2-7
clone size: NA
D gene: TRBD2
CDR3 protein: CASSFLAGRSLGNYEQYF
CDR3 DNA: TGTGCCAGCAGCTTTTTAGCGGGACGAAGCCTAGGGAACTACGAGCAGTACTTC

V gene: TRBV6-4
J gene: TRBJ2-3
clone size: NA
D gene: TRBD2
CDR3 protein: CASSRQRGELNTQYF
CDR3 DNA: TGTGCCAGCAGTCGGCAGCGGGGAGAACTAAATACGCAGTATTTT

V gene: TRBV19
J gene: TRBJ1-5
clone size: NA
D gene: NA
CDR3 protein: CASSIGGGSNQPQHF
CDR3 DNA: TGTGCCAGTAGTATTGGGGGAGGCAGCAATCAGCCCCAGCATTTT

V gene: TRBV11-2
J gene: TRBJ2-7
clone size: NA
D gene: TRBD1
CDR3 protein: CASTLTGGDPYEQYF
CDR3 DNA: TGTGCCAGCACCCTTACAGGGGGCGATCCCTACGAGCAGTACTTC

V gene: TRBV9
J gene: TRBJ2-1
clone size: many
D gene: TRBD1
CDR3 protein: CASSPRDRVYNEQFF
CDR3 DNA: TGTGCCAGCAGCCCCCGGGACAGGGTGTACAATGAGCAGTTCTTC

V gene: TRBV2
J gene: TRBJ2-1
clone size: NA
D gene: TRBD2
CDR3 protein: CASILAGGGEQFF
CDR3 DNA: TGTGCCAGCATCCTAGCGGGAGGGGGTGAGCAGTTCTTC

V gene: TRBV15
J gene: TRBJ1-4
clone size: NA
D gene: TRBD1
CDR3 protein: CATTPRGLGEEKLFF
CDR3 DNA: TGTGCCACCACTCCCAGGGGGCTGGGGGAAGAAAAACTGTTTTTT

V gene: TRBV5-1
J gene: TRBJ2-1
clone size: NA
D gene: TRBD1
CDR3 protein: CASSVLGQGSSYNEQFF
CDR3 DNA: TGCGCCAGCAGTGTGCTGGGACAGGGAAGCTCCTACAATGAGCAGTTCTTC

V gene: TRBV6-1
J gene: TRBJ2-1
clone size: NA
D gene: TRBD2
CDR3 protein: CASSEASLAVYNEQFF
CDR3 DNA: TGTGCCAGCAGTGAAGCGTCTCTAGCGGTGTACAATGAGCAGTTCTTC

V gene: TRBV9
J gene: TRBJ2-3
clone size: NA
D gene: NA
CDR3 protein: CASSINPSRSSTDTQYF
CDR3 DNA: TGTGCCAGCAGCATTAACCCTAGCCGATCTAGCACAGATACGCAGTATTTT

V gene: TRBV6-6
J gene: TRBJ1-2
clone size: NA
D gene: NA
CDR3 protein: CASSLLLDKNYGYTF
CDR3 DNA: TGTGCCAGCAGTTTACTTCTCGACAAAAACTATGGCTACACCTTC

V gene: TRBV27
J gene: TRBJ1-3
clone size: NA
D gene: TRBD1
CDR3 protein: CASSLGRGTSGNTIYF
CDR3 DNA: TGTGCCAGCAGTTTGGGCAGGGGGACCTCTGGAAACACCATATATTTT

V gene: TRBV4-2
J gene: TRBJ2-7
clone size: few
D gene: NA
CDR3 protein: CASSQGIQSDEQYF
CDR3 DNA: TGTGCCAGCAGCCAAGGGATCCAGTCGGACGAGCAGTACTTC

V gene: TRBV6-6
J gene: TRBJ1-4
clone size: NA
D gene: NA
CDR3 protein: CASSYTLTAFNEKLFF
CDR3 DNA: TGTGCCAGCAGTTACACCCTGACAGCCTTTAATGAAAAACTGTTTTTT

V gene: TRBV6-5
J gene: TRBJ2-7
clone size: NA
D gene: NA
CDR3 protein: CAGSSRDYEQYF
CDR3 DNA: TGTGCCGGCAGTTCGAGGGACTACGAGCAGTACTTC

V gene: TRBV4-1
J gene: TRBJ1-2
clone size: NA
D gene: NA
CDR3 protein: CASSQDVQGSGYGYTF
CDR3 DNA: TGCGCCAGCAGCCAAGATGTACAGGGCTCCGGCTATGGCTACACCTTC

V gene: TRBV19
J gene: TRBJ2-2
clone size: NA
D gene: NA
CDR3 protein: CASSEGFTGELFF
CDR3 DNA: TGTGCCAGTAGTGAGGGGTTCACCGGGGAGCTGTTTTTT

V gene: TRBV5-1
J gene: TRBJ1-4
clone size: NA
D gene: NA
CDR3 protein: CASSLEVLTNEKLFF
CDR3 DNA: TGCGCCAGCAGCTTGGAAGTGTTGACTAATGAAAAACTGTTTTTT

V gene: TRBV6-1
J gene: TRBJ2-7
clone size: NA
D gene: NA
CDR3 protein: CASTNSYEQYF
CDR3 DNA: TGTGCCAGCACTAACAGCTACGAGCAGTACTTC

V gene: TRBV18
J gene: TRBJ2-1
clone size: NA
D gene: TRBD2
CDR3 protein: CASSPASGRSAEQFF
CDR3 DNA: TGTGCCAGCTCACCCGCTAGCGGGAGATCCGCGGAGCAGTTCTTC

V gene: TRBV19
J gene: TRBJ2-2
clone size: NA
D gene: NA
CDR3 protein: CATRQNTGELFF
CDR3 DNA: TGTGCCACTAGACAAAACACCGGGGAGCTGTTTTTT

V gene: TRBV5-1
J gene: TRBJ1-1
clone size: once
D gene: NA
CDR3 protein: CASSLGPRAEAFF
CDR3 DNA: TGCGCCAGCAGCTTGGGCCCCAGGGCTGAAGCTTTCTTT

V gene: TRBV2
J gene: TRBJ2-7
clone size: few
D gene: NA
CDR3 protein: CATRDGLLWREQYF
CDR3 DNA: TGTGCCACCAGGGATGGACTCCTTTGGCGCGAGCAGTACTTC

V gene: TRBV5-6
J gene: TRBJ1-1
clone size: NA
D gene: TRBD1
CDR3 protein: CASSADRGSGAFF
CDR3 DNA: TGTGCCAGCAGCGCGGACAGGGGTTCGGGAGCTTTCTTT

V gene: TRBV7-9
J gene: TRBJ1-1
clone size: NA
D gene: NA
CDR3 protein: CASSPKDSNTEAFF
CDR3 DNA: TGTGCCAGCAGTCCAAAGGACAGTAACACTGAAGCTTTCTTT

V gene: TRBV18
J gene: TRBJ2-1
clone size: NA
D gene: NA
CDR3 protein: CASSLNLVSGSYNEQFF
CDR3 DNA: TGTGCCAGCTCACTTAACTTGGTAAGCGGATCCTACAATGAGCAGTTCTTC

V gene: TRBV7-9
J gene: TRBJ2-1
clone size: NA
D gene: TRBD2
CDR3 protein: CASSKSWLAGAHEQFF
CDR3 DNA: TGTGCCAGCAGCAAAAGTTGGCTAGCGGGAGCTCATGAGCAGTTCTTC